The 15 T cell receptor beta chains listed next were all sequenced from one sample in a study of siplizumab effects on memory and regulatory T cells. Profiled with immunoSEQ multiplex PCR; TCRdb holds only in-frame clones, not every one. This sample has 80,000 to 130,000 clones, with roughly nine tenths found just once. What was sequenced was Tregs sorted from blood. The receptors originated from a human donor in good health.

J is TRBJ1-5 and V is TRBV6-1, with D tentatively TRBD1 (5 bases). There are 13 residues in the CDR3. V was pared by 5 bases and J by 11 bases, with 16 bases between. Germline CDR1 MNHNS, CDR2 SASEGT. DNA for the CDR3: TGTGCCAGCAGTACGGGGGTTGTGGCGGCCCAGCATTTT. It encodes CASSTGVVAAQHF.

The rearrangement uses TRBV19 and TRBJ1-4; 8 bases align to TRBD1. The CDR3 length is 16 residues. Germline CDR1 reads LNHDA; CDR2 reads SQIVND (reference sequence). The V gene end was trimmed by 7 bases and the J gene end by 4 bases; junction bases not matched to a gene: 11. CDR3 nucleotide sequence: TGTGCCAGTAAGGGGCAGGGGGCGTCGGTTAATGAAAAACTGTTTTTT. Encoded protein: CASKGQGASVNEKLFF.

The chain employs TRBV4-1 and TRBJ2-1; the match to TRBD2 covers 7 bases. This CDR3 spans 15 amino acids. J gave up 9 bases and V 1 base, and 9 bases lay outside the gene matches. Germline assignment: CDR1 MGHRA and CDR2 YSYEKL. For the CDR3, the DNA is TGCGCCAGCAGCCAAGGTAGCACAATAGCGGGTGAGCAGTTCTTC. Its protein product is CASSQGSTIAGEQFF.

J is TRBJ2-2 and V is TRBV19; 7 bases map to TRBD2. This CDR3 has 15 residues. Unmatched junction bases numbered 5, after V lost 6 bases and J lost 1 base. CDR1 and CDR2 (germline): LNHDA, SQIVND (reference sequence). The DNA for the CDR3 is TGTGCCAGTAGAGGAGCGGGAAGGAACACCGGGGAGCTGTTTTTT. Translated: CASRGAGRNTGELFF.

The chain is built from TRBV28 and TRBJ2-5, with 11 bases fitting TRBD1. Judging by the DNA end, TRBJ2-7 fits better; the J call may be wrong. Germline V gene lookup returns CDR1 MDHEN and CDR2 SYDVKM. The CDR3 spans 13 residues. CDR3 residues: CASRGTGGYEQYF. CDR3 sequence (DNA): TGTGCCAGCAGAGGGACAGGGGGCTACGAGCAGTACTTC.

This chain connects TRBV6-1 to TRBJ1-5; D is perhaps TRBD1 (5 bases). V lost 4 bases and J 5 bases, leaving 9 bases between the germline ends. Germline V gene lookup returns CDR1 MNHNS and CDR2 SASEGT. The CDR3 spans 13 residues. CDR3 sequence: CASSVTGDQPQHF. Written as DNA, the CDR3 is TGTGCCAGCAGTGTAACAGGTGATCAGCCCCAGCATTTT.

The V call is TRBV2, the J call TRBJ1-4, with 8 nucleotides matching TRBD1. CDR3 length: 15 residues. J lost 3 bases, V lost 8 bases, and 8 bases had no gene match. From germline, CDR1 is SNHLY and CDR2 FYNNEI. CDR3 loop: CASEQGELSNEKLFF. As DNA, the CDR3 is TGTGCCAGCGAACAGGGGGAGCTCTCTAATGAAAAACTGTTTTTT.

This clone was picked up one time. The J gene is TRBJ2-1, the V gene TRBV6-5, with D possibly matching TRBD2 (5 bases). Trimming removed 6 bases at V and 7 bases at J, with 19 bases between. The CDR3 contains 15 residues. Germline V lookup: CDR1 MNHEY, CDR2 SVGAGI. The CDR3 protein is CASSHWTPRRNEQFF. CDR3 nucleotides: TGTGCCAGCAGCCACTGGACCCCTCGGAGGAATGAGCAGTTCTTC.

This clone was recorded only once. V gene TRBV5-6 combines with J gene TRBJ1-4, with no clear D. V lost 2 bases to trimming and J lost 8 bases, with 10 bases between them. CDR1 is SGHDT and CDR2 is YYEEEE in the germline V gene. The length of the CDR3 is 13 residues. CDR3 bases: TGTGCCAGCAGCTTTGTGGGGAGAGAAAAACTGTTTTTT. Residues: CASSFVGREKLFF.

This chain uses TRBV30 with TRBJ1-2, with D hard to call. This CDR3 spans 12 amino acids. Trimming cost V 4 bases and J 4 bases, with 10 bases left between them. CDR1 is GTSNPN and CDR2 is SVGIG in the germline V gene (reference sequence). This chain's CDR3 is CAWNIDFYGYTF. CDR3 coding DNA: TGTGCCTGGAATATAGACTTCTATGGCTACACCTTC.

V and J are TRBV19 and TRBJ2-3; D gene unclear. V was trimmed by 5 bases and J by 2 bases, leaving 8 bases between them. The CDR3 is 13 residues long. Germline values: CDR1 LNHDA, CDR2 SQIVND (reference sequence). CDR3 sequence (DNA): TGTGCCAGTAGTCGGGTAGACACAGATACGCAGTATTTT. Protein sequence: CASSRVDTDTQYF.

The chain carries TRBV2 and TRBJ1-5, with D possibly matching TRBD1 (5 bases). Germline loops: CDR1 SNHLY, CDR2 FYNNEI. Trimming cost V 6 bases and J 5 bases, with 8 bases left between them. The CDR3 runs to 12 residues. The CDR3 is CASRSGDQPQHF. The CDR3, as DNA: TGTGCCAGCAGGTCGGGGGATCAGCCCCAGCATTTT.

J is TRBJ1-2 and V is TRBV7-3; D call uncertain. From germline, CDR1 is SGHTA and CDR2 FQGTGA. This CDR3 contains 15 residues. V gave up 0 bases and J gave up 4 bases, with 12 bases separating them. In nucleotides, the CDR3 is TGTGCCAGCAGCTTAACGGCGGGGAGCGGCTATGGCTACACCTTC. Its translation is CASSLTAGSGYGYTF.

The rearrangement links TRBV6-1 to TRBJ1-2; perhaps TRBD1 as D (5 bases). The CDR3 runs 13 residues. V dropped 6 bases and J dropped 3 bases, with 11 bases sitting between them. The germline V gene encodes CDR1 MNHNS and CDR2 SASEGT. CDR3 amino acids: CASRWGVDYGYTF. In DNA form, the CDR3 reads TGTGCCAGCAGGTGGGGGGTCGACTATGGCTACACCTTC.

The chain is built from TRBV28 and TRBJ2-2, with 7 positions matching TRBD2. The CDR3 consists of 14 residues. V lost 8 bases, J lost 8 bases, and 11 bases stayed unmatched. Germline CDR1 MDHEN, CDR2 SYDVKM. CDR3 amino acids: CASLPAGATGELFF. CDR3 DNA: TGTGCCAGCCTGCCCGCGGGAGCTACTGGGGAGCTGTTTTTT.